This T cell receptor beta chain was obtained from a study of blood T cell repertoires in COVID-19. Per the original methods: Scientists estimated how many nucleated cells there were by amplifying reference gene primers. TCRdb's copy holds only in-frame clones and misses some; the assay was immunoSEQ multiplex PCR. Clonal size and the V and J genes are those of that table, whereas D and trimming came from the DNA. The data contain under 100,000 clones, 80% to 90% of them seen just once; the ten biggest clones take up under 10%. Germline V CDR1 and CDR2: SGHDN, FVKESK. The CDR3 runs 13 residues. Deletions cut 4 bases from V and 1 base from J, with 7 bases between.

What was sequenced was peripheral blood. The sequence was collected from a man aged 50 or older with acute or convalescent COVID-19. The chain has TRBV14 and TRBJ1-1, with D hard to call. CDR3 region: CASSPRGNTEAFF. CDR3 bases: TGTGCCAGCAGCCCCCGGGGGAACACTGAAGCTTTCTTT.